A single sample gave rise to the 15 T cell receptor beta chains below, sequenced in a study of cytomegalovirus exposure and HLA in healthy donors. Generated by immunoSEQ multiplex PCR, the TCRdb table keeps only in-frame clones and is missing some. Counted here are 150,000 to 160,000 clones, less than 90% occurring once; the ten biggest clones make up more than 20%. The sequenced sample was PBMCs. These TCRs come from a man between 18 and 29 years old in good health and CMV-seropositive.

This chain uses TRBV10-1 with TRBJ2-7, with 8 bases matching TRBD2. This CDR3 contains 15 residues. Germline V lookup: CDR1 WNHNN, CDR2 SYGVQD (reference sequence). With 6 bases clipped from V and 4 bases from J, the junction kept 11 bases outside the gene matches. CDR3 protein: CASSKAGDLGYEQYF. CDR3 DNA sequence: TGCGCCAGCAGCAAAGCGGGGGACTTGGGGTACGAGCAGTACTTC.

Only a few counts were recorded for this clone. The J gene is TRBJ2-7, the V gene TRBV6-1; D possibly corresponds to TRBD1 (5 bases). Germline lookup yields CDR1 MNHNS and CDR2 SASEGT. Trimming removed 2 bases at V and 2 bases at J, with 13 bases between. The CDR3 totals 15 residues. The CDR3 is CASSEPRSGPYEQYF. As DNA, the CDR3 is TGTGCCAGCAGTGAACCACGATCAGGGCCCTACGAGCAGTACTTC.

The V call is TRBV10-3, the J call TRBJ1-2; TRBD1 is a possible D gene (5 bases). Deletions cut 2 bases from V and 2 bases from J, with 12 bases between. The CDR3 has 15 residues. Looked up from germline, CDR1 is ENHRY and CDR2 is SYGVKD. CDR3 sequence reads: CAISELTGENYGYTF. CDR3 DNA sequence: TGTGCCATCAGTGAGCTTACAGGAGAGAACTATGGCTACACCTTC.

The rearrangement joins TRBV7-6 to TRBJ2-7, with D tentatively TRBD2 (7 bases). Looked up from germline, CDR1 is SGHVS and CDR2 is FNYEAQ. Trimming took 5 bases from V and 6 from J, leaving 17 bases between them. The CDR3 extends over 14 amino acids. This CDR3 reads CASSGSGEGGEQYF. CDR3 coding DNA: TGTGCCAGCAGCGGGTCAGGGGAGGGGGGCGAGCAGTACTTC.

The chain couples TRBV6-5 to TRBJ1-4; the D gene is possibly TRBD1 (5 bases). This CDR3 has 15 residues. Germline V gene data show CDR1 as MNHEY and CDR2 as SVGAGI. Trimming stripped 0 bases from V and 2 bases from J, with 7 bases between. The DNA of the CDR3 is TGTGCCAGCAGTTACTCCGGGGGGACTAATGAAAAACTGTTTTTT. Its translation: CASSYSGGTNEKLFF.

The genes are TRBV6-5 and TRBJ2-7, with 9 bases lining up with TRBD1. With 5 bases clipped from V and 1 base from J, the junction kept 6 bases outside the gene matches. Germline V CDR1 and CDR2: MNHEY, SVGAGI. This CDR3 spans 15 amino acids. The CDR3 coding sequence is TGTGCCAGCAGTACCCGGGACAGGGCTTCCTACGAGCAGTACTTC. Translating gives CASSTRDRASYEQYF.

V gene TRBV29-1 combines with J gene TRBJ1-5; D remains ambiguous. V was pared by 6 bases and J by 2 bases, with 8 bases between. The CDR3 totals 12 residues. Germline V gives CDR1 SQVTM, CDR2 ANQGSEA. CDR3 amino acids: CSVALGNQPQHF. CDR3 nucleotide sequence: TGCAGCGTGGCCTTGGGCAATCAGCCCCAGCATTTT.

The sample holds one count of this clone. The chain carries TRBV5-1 and TRBJ2-5; 7 nucleotides align to TRBD2. This CDR3 comprises 13 residues. V was clipped by 5 bases and J by 4 bases; unmatched bases: 5. CDR1 is SGHRS, CDR2 YFSETQ, per germline. In DNA, the CDR3 is TGCGCCAGCAGTTCCGGGACTATAGAGACCCAGTACTTC. Protein: CASSSGTIETQYF.

This clone showed up just once. CDR3 protein: CASQGAGRETQYF. In DNA, the CDR3 is TGTGCCAGCCAGGGGGCTGGAAGAGAGACCCAGTACTTC. The V call is TRBV19, the J call TRBJ2-5, with 8 bases lining up with TRBD1. Germline CDR1 LNHDA, CDR2 SQIVND (reference sequence). J lost 4 bases, V lost 9 bases, and 7 bases had no gene match. The CDR3 consists of 13 residues.

This clone appeared once. This chain joins TRBV5-4 and TRBJ1-2, with 8 bases lining up with TRBD1. This CDR3 spans 15 amino acids. CDR1 is SGHNT and CDR2 is YYREEE in the germline V gene (reference sequence). The V segment lost 2 bases and the J segment 5 bases; nucleotides outside the gene matches: 8. CDR3 amino acids: CASSLPQGARYGYTF. The CDR3 DNA sequence: TGTGCCAGCAGCTTACCCCAGGGGGCGCGTTATGGCTACACCTTC.

This clone was detected once. The chain carries TRBV5-6 and TRBJ2-1, with D unclear. V was trimmed by 0 bases and J by 3 bases, leaving 4 bases between them. Per the germline V gene, CDR1 is SGHDT and CDR2 is YYEEEE. The CDR3 totals 13 residues. DNA for the CDR3: TGTGCCAGCAGCTTGGTCGGCTACAATGAGCAGTTCTTC. Its translation is CASSLVGYNEQFF.

V and J are TRBV10-3 and TRBJ2-1; 7 bases are shared with TRBD1. Germline lookup yields CDR1 ENHRY and CDR2 SYGVKD. V lost 4 bases to trimming and J lost 4 bases; unmatched junction nucleotides: 16. This CDR3 region has 18 residues. CDR3 bases: TGTGCCATCAGTGGGACTGAGGGCGCGACAGGGTTTTACAATGAGCAGTTCTTC. It is translated as CAISGTEGATGFYNEQFF.

This chain uses TRBV4-1 with TRBJ1-4; 9 positions match TRBD1. This CDR3 has 15 residues. V was clipped by 3 bases and J by 6 bases; unmatched bases: 5. Per the germline V gene, CDR1 is MGHRA and CDR2 is YSYEKL. The chain's CDR3 is CASSHLTGGDEKLFF. DNA of the CDR3: TGCGCCAGCAGCCACCTGACAGGGGGTGATGAAAAACTGTTTTTT.

The V gene is TRBV2, the J gene TRBJ2-6; TRBD1 might be the D (5 bases). Germline CDR1 is SNHLY and CDR2 is FYNNEI. The CDR3 consists of 15 residues. The germline V and J ends were trimmed by 5 bases and 1 base, with 9 bases remaining between them. In DNA, the CDR3 is TGTGCCAGCAGTCTTCAGGGATCTGGGGCCAACGTCCTGACTTTC. This gives the protein CASSLQGSGANVLTF.

This clone was counted a single time. V and J are TRBV25-1 and TRBJ1-4, with 7 bases aligning to TRBD1. The trim removed 5 bases at V and 4 bases at J, leaving 7 bases unmatched. The CDR3 has 15 amino acids. Germline loops: CDR1 MGHDK, CDR2 SYGVNS. CDR3 loop: CASSKWTGFNEKLFF. CDR3 in DNA: TGTGCCAGCAGTAAATGGACAGGATTTAATGAAAAACTGTTTTTT.